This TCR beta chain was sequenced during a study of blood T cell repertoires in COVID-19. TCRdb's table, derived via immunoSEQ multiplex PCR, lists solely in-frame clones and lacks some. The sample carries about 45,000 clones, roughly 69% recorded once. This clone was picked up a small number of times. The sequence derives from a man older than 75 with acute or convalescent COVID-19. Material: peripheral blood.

CDR3 DNA sequence: TGTGCCAGCAGCCCCGGAGGGAACTATGGCTACACCTTC. It codes for CASSPGGNYGYTF. This rearrangement joins TRBV9 to TRBJ1-2; D is unresolved. The length of the CDR3 is 13 residues. Germline assignment: CDR1 SGDLS and CDR2 YYNGEE. The V end lost 4 bases, the J end lost 2 bases, and 9 bases lay between the germline ends.